This is a list of T cell receptor beta chains from one sample in a study of blood T cell repertoires in COVID-19. Generated by immunoSEQ multiplex PCR, the TCRdb table keeps only in-frame clones and is missing some. The sample records fewer than 450,000 clones, roughly 91% being singletons. Sequencing was performed on PBMCs or T cells enriched from blood (not recorded which). These receptors originate from a man between 18 and 29 years old who had recovered from COVID-19. Both conserved end residues are part of each CDR3. A D gene is named only where the DNA matches it firmly. Clone size is not always given. Where it is, it says once, few, many or a class for expanded clones.

NA | TRBJ1-3 | TRBV6-1 | 17 | TRBD1 | CASSERRTGYTGNTIYF | TGTGCCAGCAGTGAGCGGAGGACAGGGTATACTGGAAACACCATATATTTT
NA | TRBJ2-7 | TRBV24-1 | 14 | NA | CATSDSTNYERQYF | TGTGCCACCAGTGATTCCACGAACTACGAGCGGCAGTACTTC
NA | TRBJ1-6 | TRBV5-4 | 14 | TRBD1 | CASSSQGRNSPLHF | TGTGCCAGCAGTTCACAGGGGAGGAATTCACCCCTCCACTTT
NA | TRBJ1-2 | TRBV5-1 | 16 | TRBD1 | CASSSDPGQGAHGYTF | TGCGCCAGCAGCTCTGACCCGGGACAGGGGGCTCATGGCTACACCTTC
NA | TRBJ1-1 | TRBV18 | 13 | TRBD1 | CASSPPAGGEAFF | TGTGCCAGCTCACCACCGGCAGGGGGCGAAGCTTTCTTT
NA | TRBJ2-7 | TRBV5-1 | 13 | TRBD2 | CASSWTSGSGEYF | TGCGCCAGCAGCTGGACTAGCGGGAGTGGGGAGTACTTC
few | TRBJ2-3 | TRBV18 | 15 | TRBD2 | CASSPTGGSTDTQYF | TGTGCCAGCTCACCAACGGGGGGAAGCACAGATACGCAGTATTTT
NA | TRBJ1-1 | TRBV28 | 13 | NA | CASSLMGGTEAFF | TGTGCCAGCAGTTTAATGGGGGGCACTGAAGCTTTCTTT
NA | TRBJ2-7 | TRBV19 | 11 | NA | CASSTGYEQYF | TGTGCCAGTTCGACGGGCTACGAGCAGTACTTC
NA | TRBJ1-1 | TRBV18 | 15 | NA | CASSPRHGENTEAFF | TGTGCCAGCTCACCACGGCATGGAGAGAACACTGAAGCTTTCTTT
NA | TRBJ2-3 | TRBV11-3 | 19 | NA | CASSLDRWGVPLGTDTQYF | TGTGCCAGCAGCTTAGATCGGTGGGGGGTACCACTTGGGACAGATACGCAGTATTTT
NA | TRBJ2-2 | TRBV24-1 | 14 | TRBD1 | CATRGTGDTGELFF | TGTGCCACCAGGGGAACAGGGGACACCGGGGAGCTGTTTTTT
NA | TRBJ1-4 | TRBV4-1 | 14 | NA | CASSQYGVVGKLFF | TGCGCCAGCAGCCAGTACGGGGTGGTCGGAAAACTGTTTTTT
NA | TRBJ2-3 | TRBV11-2 | 14 | TRBD1 | CASSSQGAQGTQYF | TGTGCCAGCAGCTCTCAGGGGGCGCAGGGTACGCAGTATTTT
NA | TRBJ1-5 | TRBV28 | 15 | NA | CASSILRGSNQPQHF | TGTGCCAGCAGTATTCTCAGGGGATCGAATCAGCCCCAGCATTTT
NA | TRBJ2-1 | TRBV19 | 15 | TRBD2 | CASRASGINLNEQFF | TGTGCCAGTAGAGCTAGCGGGATCAACCTCAATGAGCAGTTCTTC
once | TRBJ1-1 | TRBV5-1 | 14 | NA | CASSLATGSSEAFF | TGCGCCAGCAGCTTGGCCACAGGGAGTAGTGAAGCTTTCTTT
NA | TRBJ2-1 | TRBV11-1 | 15 | NA | CASSPRERTRGKQFF | TGTGCCAGCAGCCCCCGTGAAAGGACGCGGGGTAAGCAGTTCTTC
NA | TRBJ2-7 | TRBV10-2 | 12 | NA | CASTEDRNEQYF | TGCGCCAGCACCGAAGACAGAAACGAGCAGTACTTC
NA | TRBJ2-7 | TRBV28 | 16 | TRBD1 | CASSHETGKLSYEQYF | TGTGCCAGCAGCCATGAGACAGGGAAACTGTCCTACGAGCAGTACTTC
NA | TRBJ2-7 | TRBV28 | 15 | NA | CASSLFRTATYEQYF | TGTGCCAGCAGTTTATTCCGGACAGCCACCTACGAGCAGTACTTC
few | TRBJ2-2 | TRBV5-1 | 17 | TRBD2 | CASSYRGLAGGTGELFF | TGCGCCAGCAGCTACAGAGGACTAGCGGGAGGAACCGGGGAGCTGTTTTTT
NA | TRBJ2-5 | TRBV2 | 13 | NA | CASIPGLQETQYF | TGTGCCAGCATTCCAGGGTTACAAGAGACCCAGTACTTC
NA | TRBJ1-5 | TRBV19 | 15 | NA | CASSSRGPSNQPQHF | TGTGCCAGTAGTTCCAGGGGCCCCAGCAATCAGCCCCAGCATTTT
NA | TRBJ1-1 | TRBV24-1 | 13 | NA | CATSDLRDIVAFF | TGTGCCACCAGTGATTTGAGGGACATAGTTGCTTTCTTT
NA | TRBJ1-4 | TRBV13 | 14 | NA | CASSLRGGYEKLFF | TGTGCCAGCAGCTTACGGGGAGGATACGAAAAACTGTTTTTT
NA | TRBJ1-3 | TRBV5-4 | 14 | NA | CASSFKTAGNTIYF | TGTGCCAGCAGCTTCAAGACAGCTGGAAACACCATATATTTT